Listed here is a single T cell receptor beta chain. These data are taken from a study of blood T cell repertoires in COVID-19. Study in general: Both acute and convalescent COVID-19 samples were obtained from the United States, Italy and Spain. T cells, B-cell-depleted T cells, or PBMCs supplied cDNA or gDNA.

The method was immunoSEQ multiplex PCR; TCRdb's version includes in-frame clones alone and lacks a portion of them. The sample consists of under 150,000 clones, 65% to 90% of them appearing once. The ends were cut back, 4 bases at V and 3 bases at J, with 10 bases in the middle. This CDR3 has 13 residues. CDR1 LNHDA and CDR2 SQIVND come from the germline V gene (reference sequence). The receptor's source is an elderly man with acute or convalescent COVID-19. Sequencing input: peripheral blood. This chain connects TRBV19 to TRBJ2-7; tentatively, D is TRBD1 (6 bases). CDR3 sequence (DNA): TGTGCCAGTAGTAAAACACAGGGCTACGAGCAGTACTTC. This codes for CASSKTQGYEQYF. Full variable domain (outside the CDR3, taken from reference TRBV19 and TRBJ2-7): DGGITQSPKYLFRKEGQNVTLSCEQNLNHDAMYWYRQDPGQGLRLIYYSQIVNDFQKGDIAEGYSVSREKKESFPLTVTSAQKNPTAFYLCASSKTQGYEQYFGPGTRLTVT.